These T cell receptor beta chains were read from a single sample in a study of T cells in localized non-small cell lung cancer. Method: immunoSEQ multiplex PCR; TCRdb's copy keeps in-frame clones and lacks some. The sample holds 50,000 to 75,000 clones, 70% to 90% seen once. The starting material was peripheral blood, obtained before any cancer treatment. The receptor set was obtained from a man aged 40 to 70 with stage I squamous cell lung carcinoma. The CDR3 runs from the conserved cysteine through the conserved F or W. D genes are given only for firm matches. Clone size is stated in some rows and not others, as once, few, many or a class when expanded.

>TRBJ1-3|TRBV7-8|-|-
CASSLNLQNSGNTIYF
>TRBJ2-3|TRBV25-1|TRBD1|few
CASSVGQGSTDTQYF
>TRBJ2-4|TRBV11-2|-|-
CASSFGGYPKTIQYF
>TRBJ1-5|TRBV30|TRBD1|-
CAWSVRGHQPQHF
>TRBJ1-4|TRBV18|-|-
CASSPPSGPTAGEKLFF
>TRBJ2-7|TRBV25-1|-|-
CASSKYGTGHEQYF
>TRBJ2-7|TRBV7-2|TRBD2|-
CASSLGLAGGSYEQYF
>TRBJ2-5|TRBV11-1|TRBD2|once
CASSFNGGVQETQYF
>TRBJ1-5|TRBV7-7|-|-
CASSFSKGGFQPQHF
>TRBJ2-5|TRBV27|-|once
CASSFSRGQETQYF
>TRBJ1-4|TRBV4-3|-|once
CASSQDNSSNEKLFF
>TRBJ2-1|TRBV5-4|TRBD2|-
CASSPRGAGVYNEQFF
>TRBJ2-3|TRBV18|-|-
CASSPPSTDTQYF
>TRBJ1-2|TRBV4-3|-|-
CASSQDRGEANYGYTF
>TRBJ1-2|TRBV30|TRBD1|few
CAWSATGQGGPGYTF
>TRBJ1-4|TRBV5-5|-|-
CASSLYSAGASTNEKLFF
>TRBJ1-1|TRBV9|-|-
CASSILTGLNTEAFF
>TRBJ1-5|TRBV28|TRBD1|once
CASSPFAGQGGYLQPQHF
>TRBJ2-3|TRBV9|-|-
CASSPYTDTQYF
>TRBJ1-2|TRBV6-1|TRBD1|once
CASSQGAYGYTF
>TRBJ2-3|TRBV14|-|-
CASSLLGPGDTQYF
>TRBJ2-7|TRBV10-3|TRBD2|-
CAACPSGSFTGYEQYF
>TRBJ2-3|TRBV5-1|-|-
CASSLTAFTDTQYF
>TRBJ2-2|TRBV2|-|-
CASGATGNTGELFF
>TRBJ2-1|TRBV27|TRBD1|-
CASSLRGQGANEQFF
>TRBJ2-1|TRBV7-2|TRBD1|-
CASSPGTGFDEQFF
>TRBJ2-4|TRBV14|-|-
CASSQGSVVGIQYF
>TRBJ2-1|TRBV5-8|TRBD2|-
CASSFNRDYSYNEQFF
>TRBJ2-1|TRBV5-1|-|-
CASSRGRDSYNEQFF
>TRBJ2-1|TRBV7-9|-|-
CASSLEEGHYNEQFF
>TRBJ2-1|TRBV6-6|-|-
CASSYSGTANNEQFF
>TRBJ2-7|TRBV11-2|TRBD2|-
CASSSIKGLAGDSYEQYF
>TRBJ2-1|TRBV4-3|TRBD2|once
CASSQEAGVWNEQFF
>TRBJ1-1|TRBV9|-|-
CASSGIAEGTTEAFF
>TRBJ1-2|TRBV30|TRBD1|-
CAWSVIAGTGGGYTF
>TRBJ1-2|TRBV28|-|-
CASRTNREYHGYTF
>TRBJ2-4|TRBV4-3|-|-
CASSQDSQAKNIQYF
>TRBJ1-2|TRBV6-5|-|few
CASSEASPSYGYTF
>TRBJ2-7|TRBV10-3|-|-
CAISESVSGEQYF
>TRBJ1-1|TRBV19|-|-
CASSRGTHEAFF
>TRBJ2-5|TRBV7-2|TRBD2|-
CASSSDLAGLLRTQYF
>TRBJ1-1|TRBV18|-|-
CASSPANRVNTEAFF